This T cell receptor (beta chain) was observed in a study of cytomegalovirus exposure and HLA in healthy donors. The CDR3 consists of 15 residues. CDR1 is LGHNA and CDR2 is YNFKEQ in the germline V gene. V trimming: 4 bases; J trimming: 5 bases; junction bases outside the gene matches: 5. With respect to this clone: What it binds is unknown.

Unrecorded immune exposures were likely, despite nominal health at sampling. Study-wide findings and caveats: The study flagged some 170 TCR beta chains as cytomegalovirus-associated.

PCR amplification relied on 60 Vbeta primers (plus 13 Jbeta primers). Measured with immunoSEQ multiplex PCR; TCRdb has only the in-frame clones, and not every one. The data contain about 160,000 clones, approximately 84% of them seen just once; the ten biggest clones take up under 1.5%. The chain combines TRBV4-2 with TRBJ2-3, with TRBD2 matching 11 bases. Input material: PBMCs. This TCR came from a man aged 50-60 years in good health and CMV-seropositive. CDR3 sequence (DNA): TGTGCCAGCAGCCCACTAGCGGGAGAGGTAGATACGCAGTATTTT. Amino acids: CASSPLAGEVDTQYF.